These T cell receptor beta chains were read from a single sample in a study of cytomegalovirus exposure and HLA in healthy donors. Data came from immunoSEQ multiplex PCR; TCRdb stores just in-frame clones and leaves some out. The sample has 94,000 or so clones, just over 70% seen once. The sequenced material came from PBMCs. Source of these receptors: a man in his sixties in good health and CMV-seronegative. Both conserved end residues are part of each CDR3.

j_call v_call cdr3_aa
TRBJ1-6 TRBV9 CASSVAAGDNSPLHF
TRBJ2-3 TRBV4-2 CASSPRTLAGEDTQYF
TRBJ2-2 TRBV7-2 CASSTQGSTGELFF
TRBJ2-7 TRBV4-1 CASSLLRDSLYEQYF
TRBJ2-3 TRBV6-5 CASSYWGGGGTDTQYF
TRBJ1-3 TRBV15 CATSSLVSSGNTIYF
TRBJ1-5 TRBV5-5 CASSSTGGGNQPQHF
TRBJ1-1 TRBV10-3 CAISGSTGEVTEAFF
TRBJ1-2 TRBV15 CATSKGQGDGYTF
TRBJ1-1 TRBV9 CASSVGRRATEAFF
TRBJ2-3 TRBV7-2 CASSRSGGGDTQYF
TRBJ2-2 TRBV18 CASSPRRGSEGAGELFF
TRBJ2-7 TRBV27 CASSSLTGLYEQYF
TRBJ2-7 TRBV19 CASSIVLAGPYEQYF
TRBJ1-1 TRBV11-2 CASSSGGPEAFF
TRBJ2-5 TRBV18 CASGGQGVQETQYF
TRBJ1-1 TRBV5-4 CASSLGGRTEAFF
TRBJ1-4 TRBV4-1 CASSQVDRRAGKLFF
TRBJ1-2 TRBV30 CAWSSQGAPYGYTF
TRBJ1-2 TRBV5-1 CASSSATGTNYGYTF
TRBJ1-1 TRBV19 CASSIQGVNTEAFF
TRBJ2-3 TRBV10-1 CASSESGGATDTQYF
TRBJ2-7 TRBV6-1 CASSANRVSEQYF
TRBJ1-5 TRBV27 CASSGVINQPQHF
TRBJ2-3 TRBV6-6 CASRGQLAGGSDTQYF
TRBJ2-7 TRBV5-1 CASSVSGGSYEQYF
TRBJ2-5 TRBV29-1 CSVEESRQATPQYF
TRBJ1-3 TRBV28 CASSTGNGNTIYF
TRBJ2-5 TRBV7-2 CASSSSGRSETQYF
TRBJ2-2 TRBV15 CATSRLGAGLIVGELFF
TRBJ2-7 TRBV20-1 CSASGEREQYF
TRBJ1-4 TRBV7-2 CASSTAGYNEKLFF
. TRBV25-1 CASSESGVTYEQYF
TRBJ1-6 TRBV10-2 CATRDRTNSPLHF
TRBJ1-1 TRBV30 CAWDDRGNTEAFF
TRBJ2-7 TRBV19 CASSIGRGHTYEQYF
TRBJ1-1 TRBV9 CASSGGWTATEAFF
TRBJ2-5 TRBV4-2 CASSQEASQSETQYF
TRBJ2-5 TRBV11-2 CASSPRGAGPWETQYF
TRBJ2-3 TRBV5-1 CASSITTSTDTQYF
TRBJ1-6 TRBV7-2 CASSLQGRNSPLHF
TRBJ1-2 TRBV19 CASSIGDRETYGYTF
TRBJ1-2 TRBV4-1 CASSQEPDSYGYTF